This entry is about one TCR beta chain. Its antigen is undetermined. The germline gives CDR1 MNHEY, CDR2 SMNVEV (reference sequence). Deletions cut 6 bases from V and 4 bases from J, with 18 bases between. The CDR3 length is 16 residues. Data came from immunoSEQ multiplex PCR; TCRdb stores just in-frame clones and leaves some out. The repertoire includes roughly 30,000 clones, around nine tenths of them detected once, and 38% sits in the top ten. These data are taken from a study of OX40 agonist ivuxolimab in advanced cancers. Sampling times: baseline, cycle 4 day 1, cycle 7 day 1. The study, taken as a whole, reports: Averaging showed that CD8+ T cells had more expanded clones than CD4+ did.

The material sequenced was CD4+ or CD8+ T cells sorted from blood, taken in a trial of the OX40 agonist ivuxolimab. V gene TRBV27 combines with J gene TRBJ1-4; D possibly corresponds to TRBD1 (6 bases). The sequence derives from an adult with an advanced solid tumor such as melanoma, head and neck, liver or kidney cancer. The DNA of the CDR3 is TGTGCCAGCAGACCAGAAAAGGGGGGTTATAATGAAAAACTGTTTTTT. It yields the protein CASRPEKGGYNEKLFF. Looking up the rest from reference TRBV27 and TRBJ1-4 gives the full variable domain: EAQVTQNPRYLITVTGKKLTVTCSQNMNHEYMSWYRQDPGLGLRQIYYSMNVEVTDKGDVPEGYKVSRKEKRNFPLILESPSPNQTSLYFCASRPEKGGYNEKLFFGSGTQLSVL.